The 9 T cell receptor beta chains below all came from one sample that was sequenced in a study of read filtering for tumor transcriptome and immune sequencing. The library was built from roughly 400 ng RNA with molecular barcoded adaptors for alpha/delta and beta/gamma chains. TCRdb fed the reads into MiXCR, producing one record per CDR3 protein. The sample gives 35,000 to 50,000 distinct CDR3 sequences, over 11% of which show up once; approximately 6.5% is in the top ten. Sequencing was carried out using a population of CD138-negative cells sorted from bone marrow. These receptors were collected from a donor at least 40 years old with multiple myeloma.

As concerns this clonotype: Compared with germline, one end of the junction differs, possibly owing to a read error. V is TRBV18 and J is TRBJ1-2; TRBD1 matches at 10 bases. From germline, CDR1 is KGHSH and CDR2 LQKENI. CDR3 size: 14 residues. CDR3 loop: CGSPRDRGEDGYTF. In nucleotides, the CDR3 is TGTGGCAGCCCACGGGACAGGGGTGAGGATGGCTACACCTTC.

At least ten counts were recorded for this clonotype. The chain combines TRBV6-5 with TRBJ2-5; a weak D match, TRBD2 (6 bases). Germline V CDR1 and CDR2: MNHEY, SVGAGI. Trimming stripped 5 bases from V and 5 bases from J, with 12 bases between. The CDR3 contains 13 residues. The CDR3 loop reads CASSPTRRETQYF. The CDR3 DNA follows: TGTGCCAGCAGTCCGACTAGAAGGGAGACCCAGTACTTC.

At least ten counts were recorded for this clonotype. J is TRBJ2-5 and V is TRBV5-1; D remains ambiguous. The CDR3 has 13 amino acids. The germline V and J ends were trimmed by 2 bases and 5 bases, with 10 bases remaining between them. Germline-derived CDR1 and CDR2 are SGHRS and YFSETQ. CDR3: CASSFQSEETQYF. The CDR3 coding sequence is TGCGCCAGCAGCTTTCAGTCTGAGGAGACCCAGTACTTC. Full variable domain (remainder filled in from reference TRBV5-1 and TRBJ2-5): KAGVTQTPRYLIKTRGQQVTLSCSPISGHRSVSWYQQTPGQGLQFLFEYFSETQRNKGNFPGRFSGRQFSNSRSEMNVSTLELGDSALYLCASSFQSEETQYFGPGTRLLVL.

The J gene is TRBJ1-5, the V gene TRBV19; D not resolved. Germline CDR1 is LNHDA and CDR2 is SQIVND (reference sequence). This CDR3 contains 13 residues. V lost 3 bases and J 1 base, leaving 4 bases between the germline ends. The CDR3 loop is CASSMDSNQPQHF. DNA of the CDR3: TGTGCCAGTAGTATGGACAGCAATCAGCCCCAGCATTTT. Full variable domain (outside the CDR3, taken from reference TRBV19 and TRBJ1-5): DGGITQSPKYLFRKEGQNVTLSCEQNLNHDAMYWYRQDPGQGLRLIYYSQIVNDFQKGDIAEGYSVSREKKESFPLTVTSAQKNPTAFYLCASSMDSNQPQHFGDGTRLSIL.

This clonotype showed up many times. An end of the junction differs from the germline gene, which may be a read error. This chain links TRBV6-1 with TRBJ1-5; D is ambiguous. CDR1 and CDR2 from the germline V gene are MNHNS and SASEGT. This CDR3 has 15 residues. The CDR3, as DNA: TGTGCCAGCCGCGGTTTATCTAATAGCAATCAGCCCCAACATTTT. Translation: CASRGLSNSNQPQHF.

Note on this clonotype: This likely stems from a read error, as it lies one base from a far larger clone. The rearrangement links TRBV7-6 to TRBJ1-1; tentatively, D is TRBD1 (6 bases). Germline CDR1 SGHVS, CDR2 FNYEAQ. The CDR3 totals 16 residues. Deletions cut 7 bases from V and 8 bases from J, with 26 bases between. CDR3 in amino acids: CASKPTEGGLNFEAFF. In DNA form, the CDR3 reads TGTGCCAGCAAACCTACCGAGGGGGGGTTGAACTTCGAAGCTTTCTTT.

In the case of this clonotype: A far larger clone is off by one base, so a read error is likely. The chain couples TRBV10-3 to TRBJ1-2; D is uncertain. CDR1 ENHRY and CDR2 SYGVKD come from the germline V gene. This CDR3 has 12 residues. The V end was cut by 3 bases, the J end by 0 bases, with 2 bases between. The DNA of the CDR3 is TGTGCCATCAGTGAAGCTAACTATGGCTACACCTTC. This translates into CAISEANYGYTF.

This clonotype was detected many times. The CDR3 here is CSARRAGWETQYF. CDR3 in DNA: TGCAGTGCTAGAAGGGCCGGGTGGGAGACCCAGTACTTC. The chain couples TRBV20-1 to TRBJ2-5; the D is unclear. Between the trimmed V and J ends, which lost 2 bases and 5 bases, there was a span of 12 bases. Per the germline V gene, CDR1 is DFQATT and CDR2 is SNEGSKA (reference sequence). This CDR3 spans 13 amino acids.

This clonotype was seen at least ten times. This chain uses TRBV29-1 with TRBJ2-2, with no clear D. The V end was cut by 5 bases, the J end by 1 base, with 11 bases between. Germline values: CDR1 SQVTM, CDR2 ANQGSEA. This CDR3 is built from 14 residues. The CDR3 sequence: CSVSWTVNTGELFF. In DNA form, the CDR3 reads TGCAGCGTTAGCTGGACGGTGAACACCGGGGAGCTGTTTTTT.